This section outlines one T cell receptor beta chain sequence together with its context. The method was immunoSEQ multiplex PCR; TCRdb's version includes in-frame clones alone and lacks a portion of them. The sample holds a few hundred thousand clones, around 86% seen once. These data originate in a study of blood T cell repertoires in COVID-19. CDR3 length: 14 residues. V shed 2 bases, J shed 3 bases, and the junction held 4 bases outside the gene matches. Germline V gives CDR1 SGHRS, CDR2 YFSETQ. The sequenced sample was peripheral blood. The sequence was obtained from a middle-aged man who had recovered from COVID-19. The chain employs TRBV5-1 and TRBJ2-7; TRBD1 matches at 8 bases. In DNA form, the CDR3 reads TGCGCCAGCAGCTTACGCAGGGGGCTCTACGAGCAGTACTTC. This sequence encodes CASSLRRGLYEQYF. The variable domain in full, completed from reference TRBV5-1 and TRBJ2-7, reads KAGVTQTPRYLIKTRGQQVTLSCSPISGHRSVSWYQQTPGQGLQFLFEYFSETQRNKGNFPGRFSGRQFSNSRSEMNVSTLELGDSALYLCASSLRRGLYEQYFGPGTRLTVT.